The 17 T cell receptor beta chains presented below share a single source sample, sequenced in a study of T cells after yellow fever vaccination. TCRdb analysed the 5' RACE reads with MiXCR anew, one entry per CDR3 protein. Among about 580,000 distinct CDR3 sequences listed, around 17% were seen once. The sample here was PBMCs, taken 5 to 6 days after the first yellow fever vaccination. The receptors shown here come from a man between 18 and 35 years old who received the YFV17D yellow fever vaccine.

This clonotype turned up a few times. The chain links TRBV12-3 or TRBV12-4 to TRBJ1-4; possibly TRBD1 for D (6 bases). The CDR3 sequence is 14 residues long. The V end lost 11 bases, the J end lost 7 bases, and 20 bases lay between the germline ends. The DNA of the CDR3 is TGTGCCTCGAAGTTGAGGGACATGAGTGAAAAACTGTTTTTT. Protein sequence: CASKLRDMSEKLFF.

In its sample, this clonotype was seen a few times. V is TRBV27 and J is TRBJ1-1; no definite D call. V was cut by 2 bases and J by 2 bases, with 15 bases left in between. The CDR3 covers 16 residues. The germline V gene has CDR1 MNHEY and CDR2 SMNVEV (reference sequence). The CDR3 DNA reads as TGTGCCAGCAGTTTAACTTTTTCGAATATAAACACTGAAGCTTTCTTT. This sequence encodes CASSLTFSNINTEAFF.

This clonotype was counted between two and nine times. The chain couples TRBV18 to TRBJ1-2; 7 bases agree with TRBD1. The CDR3 is 13 residues long. CDR1 is KGHSH, CDR2 LQKENI, per germline. After removal of 6 bases from V and 6 bases from J, the junction contained 7 bases not matched to a gene. CDR3 region: CASSRSGTDGYTF. The CDR3 nucleotides are TGTGCCAGCTCTCGTTCCGGGACAGATGGCTACACCTTC.

The gene calls are TRBV4-2 and TRBJ2-1; 8 bases map to TRBD2. Germline CDR1 reads LGHNA; CDR2 reads YNFKEQ. V gave up 0 bases and J gave up 4 bases; unmatched junction bases: 14. The length of the CDR3 is 19 residues. The CDR3 DNA is TGTGCCAGCAGCCAAGATGGCCCTCTTGCGGGGGGACCATACAATGAGCAGTTCTTC. This translates into CASSQDGPLAGGPYNEQFF.

V and J are TRBV4-2 and TRBJ1-5, with a weak D call TRBD1 (6 bases). Germline loops: CDR1 LGHNA, CDR2 YNFKEQ. V lost 0 bases to trimming and J lost 1 base, with 10 bases between them. The CDR3 has 16 residues. In DNA, the CDR3 is TGTGCCAGCAGCCAAGAGCAGGGGACAAGCAATCAGCCCCAGCATTTT. Translated, it gives CASSQEQGTSNQPQHF.

The rearrangement uses TRBV29-1 and TRBJ1-2; D not certain. The length of the CDR3 is 14 residues. Trimming took off 6 bases at V and 7 bases at J, with 21 bases between the two ends. Germline CDR1 reads SQVTM; CDR2 reads ANQGSEA. CDR3 protein: CSVNGGPGGFGYTF. The CDR3 DNA reads TGCAGCGTGAACGGCGGGCCTGGCGGGTTTGGCTACACCTTC.

This chain uses TRBV7-9 with TRBJ2-1; TRBD2 agrees at 10 bases. The CDR3 is 14 residues long. CDR1 is SEHNR, CDR2 FQNEAQ, per germline (reference sequence). Unmatched junction bases numbered 7, after V lost 5 bases and J lost 9 bases. This CDR3 is CASSRSGGRGEQFF. The CDR3 DNA follows: TGTGCCAGCAGCCGTAGCGGGGGGAGGGGTGAGCAGTTCTTC.

The rearrangement joins TRBV13 to TRBJ1-1; D remains ambiguous. CDR3 length equals 14 residues. The V gene's germline CDR1 is PRHDT and CDR2 FYEKMQ (reference sequence). V was clipped by 5 bases and J by 4 bases, with 14 bases between them. The CDR3 protein is CASSPADLGTEAFF. DNA for the CDR3: TGTGCCAGCAGCCCCGCCGACTTGGGCACTGAAGCTTTCTTT.

This rearrangement joins TRBV9 to TRBJ1-5; D possibly corresponds to TRBD1 (6 bases). Germline V gene lookup returns CDR1 SGDLS and CDR2 YYNGEE. V lost 3 bases and J lost 7, with 11 bases in between. The CDR3 runs 13 residues. CDR3 sequence: CASSARGGQPQHF. CDR3 DNA sequence: TGTGCCAGCAGCGCGAGGGGGGGCCAGCCCCAGCATTTT.

There are a few counts of this clonotype. The chain employs TRBV9 and TRBJ2-1; the D gene is possibly TRBD1 (5 bases). The length of the CDR3 is 14 residues. Germline V gene lookup returns CDR1 SGDLS and CDR2 YYNGEE. Trimming took off 0 bases at V and 7 bases at J, with 11 bases between the two ends. DNA of the CDR3: TGTGCCAGCAGCGTAGGAGCAGACAGAAATGAGCAGTTCTTC. Translating it yields CASSVGADRNEQFF. The variable domain in full, with the rest retrieved from reference TRBV9 and TRBJ2-1, is DSGVTQTPKHLITATGQRVTLRCSPRSGDLSVYWYQQSLDQGLQFLIQYYNGEERAKGNILERFSAQQFPDLHSELNLSSLELGDSALYFCASSVGADRNEQFFGPGTRLTVL.

This clonotype has a handful of counts. The gene calls are TRBV11-2 and TRBJ2-1, with TRBD2 identical over 7 bases. This CDR3 is built from 15 residues. In germline, CDR1 is SGHAT, CDR2 FQNNGV. The junction had 5 bases not matched to a gene; V was cut back by 4 bases and J by 2 bases. The CDR3 region has the DNA TGTGCCAGCAGCTCCGAGCGGGGCACCTACAATGAGCAGTTCTTC. This codes for CASSSERGTYNEQFF.

The chain combines TRBV9 with TRBJ2-2; 10 positions agree with TRBD1. Losses at the gene ends were 3 bases for V and 5 bases for J; bases not matched to a gene: 7. Germline-derived CDR1 and CDR2 are SGDLS and YYNGEE. The CDR3 runs to 16 residues. The CDR3 sequence: CASSGRDRGRTGELFF. The DNA for the CDR3 is TGTGCCAGCAGCGGCCGGGACAGGGGAAGGACCGGGGAGCTGTTTTTT.

This clonotype turned up a few times. This chain links TRBV28 with TRBJ2-7, with D perhaps TRBD1 (5 bases). Germline lookup yields CDR1 MDHEN and CDR2 SYDVKM. The CDR3 is 14 residues long. V lost 8 bases and J lost 3, with 17 bases in between. CDR3 loop: CASGVSGHYYEQYV. CDR3 DNA: TGTGCCAGCGGTGTCTCAGGACACTACTACGAGCAGTACGTC.

This rearrangement joins TRBV7-2 to TRBJ2-1, with D possibly matching TRBD1 (7 bases). From germline, CDR1 is SGHTA and CDR2 FQGNSA. V lost 8 bases and J 7 bases, leaving 15 bases between the germline ends. The CDR3 is 13 residues long. The CDR3 reads CASATGRSNEQFF. The CDR3 DNA reads TGTGCCAGCGCGACAGGGAGGTCGAATGAGCAGTTCTTC.

The chain combines TRBV4-1 with TRBJ2-5; D is perhaps TRBD1 (5 bases). The CDR3 covers 16 residues. Germline V gene lookup returns CDR1 MGHRA and CDR2 YSYEKL. V was shortened by 0 bases and J by 2 bases, with 13 bases between the two germline ends. DNA of the CDR3: TGCGCCAGCAGCCAAGAGAACAGGAGACCTCAAGAGACCCAGTACTTC. Protein product: CASSQENRRPQETQYF.

This clonotype was counted a few times. This chain uses TRBV6-5 with TRBJ1-2, with D tentatively TRBD1 (6 bases). The germline V gene encodes CDR1 MNHEY and CDR2 SVGAGI. The germline V and J ends were trimmed by 2 bases and 4 bases, with 14 bases remaining between them. This CDR3 is 15 amino acids long. In nucleotides, the CDR3 is TGTGCCAGCAGTTACAGGGATAGGGGGGCCTATGGCTACACCTTC. This codes for CASSYRDRGAYGYTF.

The V call is TRBV25-1, the J call TRBJ1-1; 7 nucleotides align to TRBD1. Germline V gene lookup returns CDR1 MGHDK and CDR2 SYGVNS. The V and J ends lost 0 bases and 7 bases, in that order; junction bases with no gene match: 8. CDR3 length: 15 residues. The CDR3 spells CASSEYGGQAREAFF. For the CDR3, the DNA is TGTGCCAGCAGTGAATATGGAGGACAGGCGCGTGAAGCTTTCTTT. Together with reference TRBV25-1 and TRBJ1-1, the CDR3 gives the full variable domain: EADIYQTPRYLVIGTGKKITLECSQTMGHDKMYWYQQDPGMELHLIHYSYGVNSTEKGDLSSESTVSRIRTEHFPLTLESARPSHTSQYLCASSEYGGQAREAFFGQGTRLTVV.